The source of this TCR beta chain is a study of blood T cell repertoires in COVID-19. CDR3 length equals 16 residues. The V gene end was trimmed by 3 bases and the J gene end by 8 bases; junction bases not matched to a gene: 10. CDR1 and CDR2 (germline): LNHDA, SQIVND (reference sequence). The repertoire was sequenced with immunoSEQ multiplex PCR; TCRdb's copy has only in-frame clones and lacks some. The data contain 270,000 or so clones, less than 85% of them singletons. This clonotype was sampled from a woman under 30 with acute or convalescent COVID-19. The chain uses TRBV19 and TRBJ2-1, with 10 bases identical to TRBD2. Material: peripheral blood. CDR3 in DNA: TGTGCCAGTAGTATTGGTGCTAGCGGGAGCTTCGATGAGCAGTTCTTC. It codes for CASSIGASGSFDEQFF. The full variable domain, completed using reference TRBV19 and TRBJ2-1, is DGGITQSPKYLFRKEGQNVTLSCEQNLNHDAMYWYRQDPGQGLRLIYYSQIVNDFQKGDIAEGYSVSREKKESFPLTVTSAQKNPTAFYLCASSIGASGSFDEQFFGPGTRLTVL.